This entry describes one TCR beta chain. This sample is drawn from a study of T cells in Graves' hyperthyroidism and ophthalmopathy. In the study overall: Peripheral blood was acquired at first diagnosis, ahead of any therapy whatsoever.

Amplified TCR beta CDR3 regions came from RNA transcripts. The HTBI primer set was used in a first-round RT-PCR of the TCR CDR3. Each CDR3 protein is one row after TCRdb ran MiXCR on the multiplex PCR reads. The sample contains 250,000 to 300,000 distinct CDR3 sequences, approximately 18% of which appear only once. The length of the CDR3 is 12 residues. Trimming left V 5 bases short and J 6 bases short, with 13 bases between. The germline V gene has CDR1 DFQATT and CDR2 SNEGSKA (reference sequence). This sequence originates from a man aged 50-60 years with Graves' ophthalmopathy. V and J are TRBV20-1 and TRBJ2-5, with a tentative D call TRBD1 (5 bases). The sequenced sample was blood. This CDR3 is CSAPTDSKTQYF. DNA of the CDR3: TGCAGTGCTCCGACAGACTCGAAGACCCAGTACTTC.